This TCR beta chain derives from a study of T cells in narcolepsy. Study overall: Enrolled donors included narcolepsy type 1 or type 2 patients and healthy controls.

Study-level points and caveats: In some patient and control memory CD4+ samples, autoreactive clones were absent.

Remarks on this clone: What it binds is not known.

Profiled with immunoSEQ multiplex PCR; TCRdb holds only in-frame clones, not every one. The sample contains 25,000 to 35,000 clones, around four fifths of which appear only once. Trimming removed 5 bases at V and 8 bases at J, with 21 bases between. Germline V gene lookup returns CDR1 MDHEN and CDR2 SYDVKM. The CDR3 sequence is 16 residues long. The sequenced sample consisted of CD45RA- memory CD4+ T cells from PBMCs. This receptor was obtained from a human donor with narcolepsy. The chain carries TRBV28 and TRBJ1-4; tentatively, D is TRBD1 (6 bases). As DNA, the CDR3 is TGTGCCAGCAGTCATGGACAGCGGGAAAGAAAAGAAAAACTGTTTTTT. This encodes CASSHGQRERKEKLFF.